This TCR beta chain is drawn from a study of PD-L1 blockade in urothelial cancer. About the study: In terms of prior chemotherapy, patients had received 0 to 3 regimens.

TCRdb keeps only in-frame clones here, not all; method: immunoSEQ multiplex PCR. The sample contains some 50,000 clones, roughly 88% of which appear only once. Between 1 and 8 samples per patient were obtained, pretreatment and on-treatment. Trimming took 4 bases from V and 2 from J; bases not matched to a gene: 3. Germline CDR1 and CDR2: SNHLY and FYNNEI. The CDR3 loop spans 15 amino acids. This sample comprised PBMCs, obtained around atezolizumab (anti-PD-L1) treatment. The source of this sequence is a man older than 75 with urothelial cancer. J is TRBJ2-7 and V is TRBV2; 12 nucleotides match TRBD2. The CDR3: CASSGGTSGPYEQYF. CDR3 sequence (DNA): TGTGCCAGCAGTGGAGGGACTAGCGGGCCCTACGAGCAGTACTTC.